Below are 17 T cell receptor beta chains sequenced from a single sample in a study of shared clonotypes between healthy human individuals. The data were produced by immunoSEQ multiplex PCR, yet TCRdb's version contains in-frame clones alone and is incomplete. The sample includes 500,000 or so clones, approximately 95% of them seen just once. What was sequenced was naive CD4+ T cells sorted from blood. Stated subset: CD45RA+ positively selected. The receptors were sampled from a woman aged 25 to 39 in good health.

The rearrangement joins TRBV11-2 to TRBJ1-1, with D perhaps matching TRBD1 (5 bases). The V gene lost 5 bases and the J gene lost 2 bases, with 12 bases spanning the gap. Germline-derived CDR1 and CDR2 are SGHAT and FQNNGV. The CDR3 spans 14 residues. The CDR3 DNA reads as TGTGCCAGCAGCCTAGGGACCTTCAACACTGAAGCTTTCTTT. Its translation: CASSLGTFNTEAFF.

As to this clone: Other DNA sequences in this sample translate to the same CDR3. The chain recombines TRBV5-1 with TRBJ2-7, with 13 nucleotides matching TRBD2. V was pared by 2 bases and J by 3 bases, with 2 bases of the junction left unmatched. The CDR3 extends over 15 amino acids. CDR1 SGHRS and CDR2 YFSETQ come from the germline V gene. In DNA, the CDR3 is TGCGCCAGCAGCTTAGGACTAGCGGGAGTCTACGAGCAGTACTTC. It translates to CASSLGLAGVYEQYF.

V and J are TRBV5-1 and TRBJ1-2; D call uncertain. Germline V lookup: CDR1 SGHRS, CDR2 YFSETQ. Trimming removed 4 bases from V and 4 bases from J, with 11 bases in between. This CDR3 has 13 amino acids. CDR3 loop: CASSPRGGYGYTF. The CDR3 DNA sequence: TGCGCCAGCAGCCCCCGGGGTGGCTATGGCTACACCTTC.

This rearrangement joins TRBV7-6 to TRBJ1-1, with D unclear. Germline CDR1 reads SGHVS; CDR2 reads FNYEAQ. V lost 4 bases to trimming and J lost 4 bases, with 10 bases between them. The CDR3 is 13 residues long. The CDR3 spells CASSYTVGTEAFF. CDR3 in DNA: TGTGCCAGCAGCTATACAGTGGGCACTGAAGCTTTCTTT.

CDR3 loop: CASSSSGAATDTQYF. CDR3 DNA: TGTGCCAGCAGTTCTAGCGGGGCGGCCACAGATACGCAGTATTTT. The rearrangement links TRBV27 to TRBJ2-3; 9 nucleotides match TRBD2. The CDR3 extends over 15 amino acids. V shed 4 bases and J 2 bases; nucleotides not matched to a gene: 4. Germline V CDR1 and CDR2: MNHEY, SMNVEV (reference sequence).

V usage is TRBV5-1 and J usage is TRBJ2-7; unclear D gene. Trimming stripped 1 base from V and 5 bases from J, with 13 bases between. Germline V gene data show CDR1 as SGHRS and CDR2 as YFSETQ. The CDR3 is made up of 14 amino acids. DNA for the CDR3: TGCGCCAGCAGCTTGACGCCACTACCGGACGAGCAGTACTTC. Amino acid sequence: CASSLTPLPDEQYF.

The sample holds one count of this clone. This rearrangement joins TRBV11-1 to TRBJ2-7; TRBD2 might be the D (5 bases). Germline V gene sequence: CDR1 SGHAT, CDR2 FQDESV (reference sequence). This CDR3 comprises 14 residues. V lost 5 bases, J lost 1 base, and 12 bases lay in between. CDR3 nucleotides: TGTGCCAGCAGCGAAAGGACTTTATCCTACGAGCAGTACTTC. Translation gives CASSERTLSYEQYF.

The V call is TRBV5-1, the J call TRBJ1-2; perhaps TRBD1 as D (5 bases). The germline gives CDR1 SGHRS, CDR2 YFSETQ. Trimming removed 4 bases from V and 0 bases from J, with 16 bases in between. CDR3 length: 16 residues. The CDR3 reads CASSQGTPVSNYGYTF. The CDR3, as DNA: TGCGCCAGCAGCCAGGGCACTCCCGTTTCTAACTATGGCTACACCTTC.

V usage is TRBV7-9 and J usage is TRBJ2-2; 10 bases match TRBD2. Germline CDR1 is SEHNR and CDR2 is FQNEAQ (reference sequence). The CDR3 has 16 residues. V gave up 5 bases and J gave up 4 bases; unmatched junction bases: 7. CDR3 sequence (DNA): TGTGCCAGCAGCCGCCGTGCTAGCGGGAGCACCGGGGAGCTGTTTTTT. Encoded protein: CASSRRASGSTGELFF.

The chain couples TRBV19 to TRBJ1-5, with TRBD1 identical over 8 bases. There are 16 residues in the CDR3. V dropped 1 base and J dropped 5; count of bases not matched to a gene: 7. Germline assignment: CDR1 LNHDA and CDR2 SQIVND (reference sequence). The CDR3 sequence is CASSIVRQGLDQPQHF. The CDR3, as DNA: TGTGCCAGTAGTATAGTCCGACAGGGGTTGGATCAGCCCCAGCATTTT.

The chain uses TRBV19 and TRBJ1-4, with 10 bases fitting TRBD1. CDR3 length: 16 amino acids. Looked up from germline, CDR1 is LNHDA and CDR2 is SQIVND (reference sequence). The J segment lost 8 bases and the V segment lost 5 bases, leaving 11 bases of the junction unmatched. CDR3 amino acids: CASSRAGTGVKEKLFF. CDR3 coding DNA: TGTGCCAGTAGTCGGGCTGGGACAGGGGTTAAAGAAAAACTGTTTTTT.

This chain connects TRBV18 to TRBJ2-5, with D perhaps assigned TRBD1 or TRBD2 (5 bases each). Germline loops: CDR1 KGHSH, CDR2 LQKENI. This CDR3 has 16 residues. V was trimmed by 2 bases and J by 5 bases, leaving 18 bases between them. The CDR3: CASSPGEWGIRETQYF. CDR3 in DNA: TGTGCCAGCTCACCAGGGGAGTGGGGGATTCGGGAGACCCAGTACTTC.

The CDR3 nucleotides are TGTGCCACCAGCAGAGTTCGGGAGGGGGAAAACATTCAGTACTTC. Its translation is CATSRVREGENIQYF. V usage is TRBV15 and J usage is TRBJ2-4; TRBD2 matches 8 bases. The length of the CDR3 is 15 residues. The V gene end was trimmed by 1 base and the J gene end by 5 bases; junction bases not matched to a gene: 4. Per germline, CDR1 LNHNV and CDR2 YYDKDF (reference sequence).

The chain employs TRBV5-5 and TRBJ2-7; tentatively, D is TRBD1 (5 bases). CDR1 and CDR2 (germline): SGHKS, YYEKEE (reference sequence). V lost 2 bases and J 3 bases, leaving 12 bases between the germline ends. The CDR3 is 14 amino acids. The CDR3 coding sequence is TGTGCCAGCAGCTTTTCAGGGATCAGCTACGAGCAGTACTTC. This gives the protein CASSFSGISYEQYF.

This chain links TRBV5-1 with TRBJ1-2; tentatively, D is TRBD1 (5 bases). Per germline, CDR1 SGHRS and CDR2 YFSETQ. Trimming stripped 3 bases from V and 8 bases from J, with 23 bases between. The CDR3 length is 16 residues. The CDR3 protein is CASSSNTGTGIEGYTF. The CDR3, as DNA: TGCGCCAGCAGCTCTAATACCGGGACGGGAATTGAGGGCTACACCTTC.

The chain has TRBV28 and TRBJ2-1; tentative D call: TRBD2 (5 bases). This CDR3 contains 19 residues. Germline V lookup: CDR1 MDHEN, CDR2 SYDVKM. V lost 3 bases and J 0 bases, leaving 21 bases between the germline ends. CDR3 nucleotide sequence: TGTGCCAGCAGTTTCCCGGTTCTATTAACCGGGATCTCCTACAATGAGCAGTTCTTC. The encoded protein is CASSFPVLLTGISYNEQFF.

This chain links TRBV27 with TRBJ1-2; possibly TRBD1 for D (5 bases). Germline V CDR1 and CDR2: MNHEY, SMNVEV (reference sequence). The CDR3 totals 14 residues. V lost 3 bases to trimming and J lost 6 bases, with 14 bases between them. CDR3 coding DNA: TGTGCCAGCAGTTTCAGGCAGACGGGGGATGGCTACACCTTC. This translates into CASSFRQTGDGYTF.